A single sample gave rise to the 8 T cell receptor beta chains below, sequenced in a study of shared clonotypes between healthy human individuals. Some clones are missing from TCRdb's copy, which holds only in-frame ones; the method was immunoSEQ multiplex PCR. The sample records about 980,000 clones, roughly 72% being singletons. Sequencing input: memory CD4+ T cells sorted from blood. Subset described: CD45RA-negative fraction. Receptors were obtained from a man in his late teens or twenties in good health.

Notes on this clone: Since a far larger clone is one base different, this is likely a read error. This chain links TRBV11-2 with TRBJ2-3; D may be TRBD1 (6 bases). The germline V and J ends were trimmed by 5 bases and 3 bases, with 15 bases remaining between them. The CDR3 is made up of 15 amino acids. Germline V gene data show CDR1 as SGHAT and CDR2 as FQNNGV. CDR3 coding DNA: TGTGCCAGCAGCCATGGGGCCACAGGGACAGATACGCAGTATTTT. Protein: CASSHGATGTDTQYF.

The gene calls are TRBV7-8 and TRBJ2-7, with unresolved D. V lost 0 bases, J lost 0 bases, and 6 bases lay in between. The CDR3 loop spans 14 amino acids. Germline CDR1 SGHVS, CDR2 FQNEAQ. CDR3 sequence: CASSLAHASYEQYF. The CDR3 region has the DNA TGTGCCAGCAGCTTAGCGCACGCCTCCTACGAGCAGTACTTC.

Note on this clone: It is unclear where the CDR3 begins or ends on the DNA, so no DNA is shown, and the CDR3 is as TCRdb lists it. The rearrangement links TRBV19 to TRBJ2-5; the table's D call of TRBD1 was not tested on the DNA. CDR1 LNHDA and CDR2 SQIVND come from the germline V gene (reference sequence). Termini included, the CDR3 measures 14 amino acids. CDR3 sequence reads: CASSIRARGETQYF.

This chain's CDR3 is CASSPSGTEQYF. In DNA, the CDR3 is TGTGCCAGCTCACCATCAGGTACCGAGCAGTACTTC. The chain joins TRBV18 to TRBJ2-7; D is uncertain. V lost 2 bases and J lost 6, with 8 bases in between. The CDR3 runs 12 residues. CDR1 and CDR2 from the germline V gene are KGHSH and LQKENI.

The chain is built from TRBV29-1 and TRBJ1-2, with 12 bases identical to TRBD1. This CDR3 contains 17 residues. J lost 5 bases, V lost 4 bases, and 14 bases had no gene match. Germline-derived CDR1 and CDR2 are SQVTM and ANQGSEA. CDR3 DNA: TGCAGCGTTGCTTCCGGGACAGGGGGCCTAAACCAATATGGCTACACCTTC. Amino acids: CSVASGTGGLNQYGYTF.

This clone has only one observation. The identical CDR3 is also encoded by other nucleotide sequences in the sample. The chain combines TRBV30 with TRBJ2-3; D remains ambiguous. CDR1 is GTSNPN and CDR2 is SVGIG in the germline V gene (reference sequence). The V gene lost 2 bases and the J gene lost 1 base, with 4 bases spanning the gap. The CDR3 totals 12 residues. Here the CDR3 reads CAWSPGTDTQYF. CDR3 DNA: TGTGCCTGGAGTCCTGGCACAGATACGCAGTATTTT. The full variable domain, rest sourced from reference TRBV30 and TRBJ2-3, is SQTIHQWPATLVQPVGSPLSLECTVEGTSNPNLYWYRQAAGRGLQLLFYSVGIGQISSEVPQNLSASRPQDRQFILSSKKLLLSDSGFYLCAWSPGTDTQYFGPGTRLTVL.

V usage is TRBV5-1 and J usage is TRBJ2-7; D tentatively fits TRBD1 or TRBD2 (5 bases each). The CDR3 has 15 residues. Trimming left V 0 bases short and J 3 bases short, with 13 bases between. The V gene's germline CDR1 is SGHRS and CDR2 YFSETQ. CDR3: CASSLVVSGGYEQYF. The CDR3 DNA reads TGCGCCAGCAGCTTGGTGGTCTCTGGGGGCTACGAGCAGTACTTC.

As to this clone: One junction end does not reproduce the germline sequence, and a read error may be involved. The chain combines TRBV6-1 with TRBJ2-7; 12 nucleotides agree with TRBD2. The CDR3 has 11 amino acids. Germline CDR1 MNHNS, CDR2 SASEGT. The CDR3 protein is CASRATSGRIF. The CDR3 bases are TGTGCCAGCAGGGCGACTAGCGGGAGAATCTTC.